This T cell receptor beta chain came from a study of cytomegalovirus exposure and HLA in healthy donors. Study results and caveats: Researchers reported in a later analysis that common viral pathogens appeared linked to several top clusters. In a later analysis, compared with equally common non-associated chains, HLA-associated beta chains were more expanded. The only immune exposure information that was available was CMV serostatus.

On this clone: Its antigen is currently unknown.

PCR amplification relied on 60 Vbeta primers (plus 13 Jbeta primers). Clones were sequenced by immunoSEQ multiplex PCR, and TCRdb holds only the in-frame ones, with some missing. Among about 200,000 clones listed, roughly four fifths were seen once. This sequence was found in a girl aged 10-17 years in good health and CMV-seronegative. The source material was PBMCs.

CDR3 coding DNA: TGTGCCAGCAGTTTAAGGCCCGGGAAGGGAAGCTCCTATAATTCACCCCTCCACTTT. It yields the protein CASSLRPGKGSSYNSPLHF. V usage is TRBV27 and J usage is TRBJ1-6, with D unresolved. The ends were cut back, 2 bases at V and 0 bases at J, with 17 bases in the middle. Germline V lookup: CDR1 MNHEY, CDR2 SMNVEV (reference sequence). The CDR3 runs 19 residues.